These 18 T cell receptor beta chains share one sample of origin, sequenced in a study of cytomegalovirus exposure and HLA in healthy donors. With 60 Vbeta and 13 Jbeta primers, the PCR was carried out. TCRdb's table, derived via immunoSEQ multiplex PCR, lists solely in-frame clones and lacks some. The sample includes over 90,000 clones, roughly 74% of them seen just once. The sequenced material came from PBMCs. The receptors shown here come from a female donor in good health and CMV-seropositive.

Only a few counts were recorded for this clone. V gene TRBV28 combines with J gene TRBJ1-1; the D is unclear. V was cut by 8 bases and J by 4 bases, with 11 bases left in between. The length of the CDR3 is 12 residues. CDR1 is MDHEN, CDR2 SYDVKM, per germline. The CDR3 region is CASLREVTEAFF. Here the CDR3 DNA reads TGTGCCAGCCTGCGGGAGGTCACTGAAGCTTTCTTT.

The chain uses TRBV29-1 and TRBJ1-2, with TRBD1 matching over 8 bases. The V segment lost 6 bases and the J segment 5 bases; nucleotides outside the gene matches: 2. Germline CDR1 SQVTM, CDR2 ANQGSEA. The CDR3 runs to 11 residues. This chain's CDR3 is CSVGTGYGYTF. CDR3 DNA sequence: TGCAGCGTCGGGACAGGATATGGCTACACCTTC.

The V gene is TRBV28, the J gene TRBJ1-5; unclear D gene. This CDR3 has 14 amino acids. Germline CDR1 is MDHEN and CDR2 is SYDVKM. V was cut by 3 bases and J by 6 bases, with 12 bases left in between. CDR3 amino acids: CASSLGRSGQPQHF. For the CDR3, the DNA is TGTGCCAGCAGTTTGGGGAGGTCAGGTCAGCCCCAGCATTTT.

V usage is TRBV7-9 and J usage is TRBJ1-2; D is undetermined. This CDR3 has 14 residues. In germline, CDR1 is SEHNR, CDR2 FQNEAQ (reference sequence). V lost 2 bases, J lost 2 bases, and 9 bases lay in between. The CDR3: CASSLSGVNYGYTF. CDR3 sequence (DNA): TGTGCCAGCAGCTTATCCGGAGTAAACTATGGCTACACCTTC.

Only a few counts were recorded for this clone. The chain couples TRBV30 to TRBJ2-7, with a possible D match to TRBD2 (6 bases). The germline CDR1 and CDR2 sequences are GTSNPN and SVGIG (reference sequence). The V end lost 3 bases, the J end lost 11 bases, and 17 bases lay between the germline ends. This CDR3 has 12 amino acids. Written as DNA, the CDR3 is TGTGCCTGGAGGACGGGAGACTTGCGGGAGTACTTC. Amino acids: CAWRTGDLREYF.

This clone was seen a few times. The chain joins TRBV28 to TRBJ2-7; D remains unclear. This CDR3 has 13 amino acids. V was trimmed by 6 bases and J by 8 bases, leaving 17 bases between them. CDR1 is MDHEN, CDR2 SYDVKM, per germline. CDR3 bases: TGTGCCAGCAGCCAACGAACGGGTGGAAAGCAGTACTTC. Its protein is CASSQRTGGKQYF.

This clone was found a few times. The chain uses TRBV19 and TRBJ2-6; 9 bases align to TRBD1. This CDR3 spans 13 amino acids. Germline CDR1 LNHDA, CDR2 SQIVND (reference sequence). The J segment lost 9 bases and the V segment lost 9 bases, leaving 6 bases of the junction unmatched. The CDR3 reads CARGTGSDNVLTF. The CDR3 nucleotides read TGTGCCAGAGGGACAGGGTCGGACAACGTCCTGACTTTC.

The chain recombines TRBV7-2 with TRBJ2-7; 12 bases align to TRBD2. This CDR3 contains 18 residues. The V and J ends lost 1 base and 4 bases, in that order; junction bases with no gene match: 11. Per the germline V gene, CDR1 is SGHTA and CDR2 is FQGNSA. CDR3 nucleotides: TGTGCCAGCAGCTTAGGATCTCGCCTAGCGGGAGGGCAATACGAGCAGTACTTC. Its protein is CASSLGSRLAGGQYEQYF.

V usage is TRBV14 and J usage is TRBJ1-1, with TRBD1 as a possible D gene (6 bases). This CDR3 comprises 13 residues. Germline CDR1 SGHDN, CDR2 FVKESK. The V and J ends lost 3 bases and 4 bases respectively, with 9 bases between them. In DNA, the CDR3 is TGTGCCAGCAGCCAGGGGGCGGGCACTGAAGCTTTCTTT. This codes for CASSQGAGTEAFF.

The rearrangement links TRBV21-1 to TRBJ2-4; the table's D gene call, TRBD2, was not cross checked with the DNA. TRBV21-1 counts as a pseudogene. The CDR3 has 16 residues. The CDR3 nucleotides read TGTGCCAGCAGCACTAAAGCGGGGGGGGGCAAAAACATTCAGTACTTC. This gives the protein CASSTKAGGGKNIQYF.

This sequence joins TRBV5-8 and TRBJ1-1; a possible D gene is TRBD1 (6 bases). The ends were cut back, 0 bases at V and 7 bases at J, with 16 bases in the middle. Germline V lookup: CDR1 SGHTS, CDR2 YDEGEE. This CDR3 comprises 15 residues. CDR3 sequence: CASSLANRVGGEAFF. The CDR3 DNA follows: TGTGCCAGCAGCTTGGCCAACAGGGTAGGAGGTGAAGCTTTCTTT.

CDR3 residues: CASSLQAGGGNTQYF. CDR3 coding DNA: TGTGCCAGCAGCTTACAAGCGGGAGGGGGAAATACGCAGTATTTT. V gene TRBV7-2 combines with J gene TRBJ2-3; 10 nucleotides match TRBD2. Germline CDR1 is SGHTA and CDR2 is FQGNSA. The CDR3 is 15 amino acids. V lost 2 bases and J lost 7; bases outside the gene matches: 6.

This chain joins TRBV25-1 and TRBJ2-3; D not certain. Germline values: CDR1 MGHDK, CDR2 SYGVNS. This CDR3 spans 11 amino acids. V was clipped by 5 bases and J by 5 bases, with 5 bases between them. CDR3 sequence (DNA): TGTGCCAGCAGTTACGGAGATACGCAGTATTTT. It is translated as CASSYGDTQYF. The variable domain in full, completed from reference TRBV25-1 and TRBJ2-3, reads EADIYQTPRYLVIGTGKKITLECSQTMGHDKMYWYQQDPGMELHLIHYSYGVNSTEKGDLSSESTVSRIRTEHFPLTLESARPSHTSQYLCASSYGDTQYFGPGTRLTVL.

The chain recombines TRBV28 with TRBJ2-3, with 9 positions matching TRBD1. V gave up 2 bases and J gave up 12 bases; unmatched junction bases: 9. Germline CDR1 MDHEN, CDR2 SYDVKM. This CDR3 comprises 14 residues. The CDR3 DNA is TGTGCCAGCAGTTTACCCCCGGGACAGGGTCGACAGTATTTT. It specifies CASSLPPGQGRQYF.

This chain connects TRBV28 to TRBJ1-5; possibly TRBD1 for D (5 bases). Germline CDR1 and CDR2: MDHEN and SYDVKM. Trimming took off 2 bases at V and 9 bases at J, with 14 bases between the two ends. This CDR3 contains 14 residues. CDR3 residues: CASSLGGKGVPQHF. CDR3 sequence (DNA): TGTGCCAGCAGTTTAGGGGGGAAAGGGGTGCCCCAGCATTTT.

This sequence joins TRBV5-6 and TRBJ2-6; 7 positions match TRBD2. V lost 4 bases, J lost 1 base, and 8 bases stayed unmatched. This CDR3 is built from 17 residues. Per the germline V gene, CDR1 is SGHDT and CDR2 is YYEEEE. The CDR3 DNA sequence: TGTGCCAGCAGCCCGCTCGGGGAGGGTTCTGGGGCCAACGTCCTGACTTTC. Amino acids: CASSPLGEGSGANVLTF. The full variable domain, with the rest looked up from reference TRBV5-6 and TRBJ2-6, is DAGVTQSPTHLIKTRGQQVTLRCSPKSGHDTVSWYQQALGQGPQFIFQYYEEEERQRGNFPDRFSGHQFPNYSSELNVNALLLGDSALYLCASSPLGEGSGANVLTFGAGSRLTVL.

This sequence joins TRBV4-3 and TRBJ2-7; a possible D gene is TRBD2 (5 bases). Trimming pared 0 bases from V and 6 bases from J, leaving 15 bases between. From germline, CDR1 is LGHNA and CDR2 YSLEER. The CDR3 is 15 residues long. The CDR3 region is CASSQEVGRWGEQYF. The CDR3 coding sequence is TGCGCCAGCAGCCAAGAGGTTGGGAGATGGGGCGAGCAGTACTTC.

The chain uses TRBV6-5 and TRBJ2-1, with TRBD2 matching over 9 bases. Germline CDR1 reads MNHEY; CDR2 reads SVGAGI. V gave up 2 bases and J gave up 5 bases; unmatched junction bases: 1. This CDR3 is built from 14 residues. The DNA for the CDR3 is TGTGCCAGCAGTTACGGCGGGAGGGACAATGAGCAGTTCTTC. Translating it yields CASSYGGRDNEQFF.